This record concerns one T cell receptor beta chain sequence. The antigen it recognizes is unknown. Per-base quality was not reported, and no clone a single base away is much larger than it. The donors were healthy, HIV-negative adults with no recently reported acute infections or vaccinations. Only Caucasian adults living in Nashville, Tennessee, USA were represented among the donors. CD4+ T cells were enriched through magnetic negative selection, after which naive cells were positively selected on CD45RA and the remaining negative fraction served as the memory subset. After blood collection by leukapheresis, PBMCs were isolated using Ficoll-Histopaque density gradient centrifugation and then cryopreserved in the vapor phase of liquid nitrogen. Purity and quantity of every magnetically sorted T cell population were checked by analytical flow cytometry. Each sorted fraction had its genomic DNA isolated and then quantified by UV absorbance on a Nanodrop 2000c.

The data were taken from a study of shared clonotypes between healthy human individuals (dated by TCRdb to 2018 to 2021). Broadly, across the study: Three men and a couple of women, aged 18 to 49 years, made up the cohort. To increase sequencing depth and limit assay-specific biases, different laboratories used diverse techniques to prepare libraries and sequence TCR repertoires. To estimate repertoire size and how much clonotypes are shared between individuals, the study performed deep sequencing of blood TCR repertoires from 4 to 6 healthy adults. Per donor, three plates each were used for CD4 naive and CD4 memory, two for CD8 naive, and one for CD8 memory. Each donor's leukapheresis produced roughly between roughly 0.9 and 9 billion PBMCs. Study-wide findings and limitations: Higher generation probabilities were observed for clonotypes shared by all four sorted-subset donors than for non-shared clonotypes. Across a few donors, approximately 5% of naive CD4, 3% to 4% of naive CD8, approximately 2.5% of memory CD4, and approximately 0.4% of memory CD8 clonotypes were shared. Larger estimated clonotype richness was generally found for naive subsets than for memory subsets. Sampling was restricted to blood, and TCR repertoires in tissues likely differ from the TCR repertoires found in blood. The genetic and exposure-history diversity represented was limited by the small number of donors. Pairwise subsampling led to the expectation that sequencing depth would affect the degree of clonotype sharing among donors. Rarefaction of sorted-subset datasets indicated incomplete sequencing despite the large sequencing depth.

Using the deep immunoSEQ assay, TCR CDR3 regions were amplified from genomic DNA by multiplex PCR. Extracted genomic DNA from each cell subset was distributed evenly across all wells of several immunoSEQ 96-well plates, and each plate was treated as a replicate. For sorted subsets, each replicate PCR was loaded with about 200 ng genomic DNA, equivalent to some 27,000 T cell genomes. The purified libraries were quantified using a Qubit 3.0 fluorometer, sized with a Bioanalyzer 2100, and then quantified again using the KAPA Library Quantification kit. Each immunoSEQ 96-well plate was sequenced on its own single-read 150-cycle Illumina NextSeq 550 flow cell. Under the source paper's analysis protocol: Because the immunoSEQ output held only junctional sequences and lacked quality scores, the filtering could not match the filtering applied to full-length reads. Sequences were annotated with PyIR, a Python wrapper for IgBLAST v1.9, using IMGT germline references to assign V/J genes and CDR3. Reads were removed for weak V/J assignments (E-value above 1e-6), missing CDR3, stop codons, out-of-frame junctions, or ambiguous translated residues. V3J clonotypes were defined by identical inferred V gene, J gene, and CDR3 amino acid sequence. The percentage overlap between two repertoires was calculated by dividing the number of shared unique clonotypes by the size of the smaller repertoire. Three approaches were used to assess repertoire richness: RTK rarefaction, the Chao1 estimator, and Recon v2.1 estimates of unobserved clonotypes. OLGA was used to compute generation probabilities for all TCRbeta clonotypes that the gDNA method yielded from several donors. In its TCRdb copy, this immuneACCESS table keeps in-frame sequences only and misses some clones. Where compared with another copy, unresolved V genes explain less than half of these, and the others have no known cause. For V, J and clone size, that table is used; D and trimming come from the DNA. The sample contains some 1.5 million clones, nearly 99% of them found a single time. About 0.4% of the sample belongs to the ten largest clones.

V and J are truncated by 5 bases and 8 bases respectively, leaving an intervening sequence of 21 bases. Including cysteine and phenylalanine, the CDR3 has 16 amino acids. Of all the DNA, just the CDR3 is kept, 48 bases in frame from base 1. CDR1 and CDR2 were assigned from the germline V gene as SGHTA and FQGNSA. This clonotype was obtained from a man under 40 in good health. Sequences were obtained from naive CD4+ T cells sorted from blood. The sample's cell subset or site label is to be understood as: CD45RA+ positively selected. The rearranged segments are TRBV7-2 and TRBJ1-4, with TRBD1 tentatively as D gene (5 bases match). The CDR3 reads CASSGGIGAMVEKLFF. The nucleotide sequence reads TGTGCCAGCAGCGGGGGTATCGGTGCCATGGTCGAAAAACTGTTTTTT.